This T cell receptor (beta chain) was documented in a study of cytomegalovirus exposure and HLA in healthy donors (dated by TCRdb to 2017 to 2019). Turning to the overall study: A later analysis indicated that the 110 or so validation repertoires were generated on the platform also employed for the 666 repertoires of the first cohort. A separate validation cohort of 100 to 150 different subjects was used in addition to the roughly 670-subject first cohort. The aim of the study was to test whether cataloging public T cell receptors could identify signatures of past pathogen exposure. The study combined high-throughput TCR immunosequencing, statistical association of individual TCRs with disease status, and machine learning to predict cytomegalovirus infection status. The full study reports these points: According to the authors, the approach could potentially be generalized to other disease states and immunological phenotypes. The classifier was reported to diagnose cytomegalovirus status with high specificity and sensitivity in both the original and validation cohorts. Of the cluster scores, roughly 95% were above 0 in a later analysis, which found that TCRs clustered in the first cohort also tended to co-occur in the roughly 130 validation repertoires. Across donors, most TCR sequences were observed very rarely, whereas some public TCRs were present in many individuals. In the study, some 180 TCR beta chains were listed as associated with cytomegalovirus. A later analysis lacked HLA typing for the validation cohort, so it scored co-occurrence in that cohort across all 110 or so repertoires. A few of the identified cytomegalovirus-associated TCR beta chains were confirmed in vitro to be specific for cytomegalovirus antigens.

This clone was found once. Its antigen remains unidentified. One base away there is no much larger clone; base qualities are not given. The donors were included in the validation cohort of 120 subjects, a group kept apart from the approximately 690-subject first cohort. Germline trimming amounts to 7 bases on V and 5 bases on J, with 4 as the count of junction bases outside the gene matches. Sequences SQVTM (CDR1) and ANQGSEA (CDR2) are obtained from the germline V gene. The CDR3 sequence holds 12 residues, the cysteine and phenylalanine included. Only the CDR3 region is kept as DNA, spanning 36 bases read in frame from base 1. The library was built by means of the immunoSEQ multiplex PCR assay. On the authors' methods: To diagnose cytomegalovirus status from the catalog of TCR beta chain sequences, a statistical classification framework was built. TCRdb retrieved this table from immuneACCESS and kept in-frame rearrangements only. Not all clones are present; in checked studies, unresolved V genes account for under half, and no reason is known for the remainder. The V and J calls and clone size were taken over from that table, and D and trimming were inferred from the DNA. The sample records roughly 100,000 clones, 85% of which are singletons. The ten biggest clones cover 20% of the sample.

The sequenced sample consisted of PBMCs. The chain is made from TRBV29-1 and TRBJ1-1, with 10 middle bases fitting TRBD1. This receptor was obtained from a man aged 18 to 30 in good health and CMV-seropositive. The nucleotide sequence reads as follows: TGCAGCGGCGGACAGGGGGGGACTGAAGCTTTCTTT. This sequence encodes CSGGQGGTEAFF.